The clone carrying this T cell receptor (beta chain) was counted only a few times. The CDR3 loop spans 14 amino acids. Germline V gene lookup returns CDR1 SGHVS and CDR2 FNYEAQ. This sample stems from a study of tumor-infiltrating lymphocytes in oesophageal squamous cell carcinoma. TCRdb re-analysed the PCR reads in MiXCR, keeping a single row per CDR3 protein. Seen here are about 22,000 distinct CDR3 sequences, over 30% observed once, and the top ten hold approximately 20%. This TCR came from a female donor with esophageal squamous cell carcinoma. The chain joins TRBV7-6 to TRBJ2-7; the match to TRBD2 covers 7 bases. The J call may be in error: the DNA end matches TRBJ2-5 better. The sequenced sample consisted of esophageal tumor tissue. In nucleotides, the CDR3 is TGTGCCAGCAGCCCCGGGACTAAACAAGAGACCCAGTACTTC. Translated, it gives CASSPGTKQETQYF.